This T cell receptor beta chain originates from a study of control samples from healthy donors and cancer patients. V was clipped by 1 base and J by 1 base, with 8 bases between them. The CDR3 loop spans 14 amino acids. From germline, CDR1 is SGHKS and CDR2 YYEKEE (reference sequence). Some clones are missing from TCRdb's copy, which holds only in-frame ones; the method was immunoSEQ multiplex PCR. Of 110,000 to 150,000 clones in the sample, just under 95% are singletons; the top ten hold roughly 10%. The receptor was isolated from a man aged 25 to 40 in good health. Sample: blood. The chain carries TRBV5-5 and TRBJ1-1; D is unclear. In DNA form, the CDR3 reads TGTGCCAGCAGCTTGATTTCGAGGAACACTGAAGCTTTCTTT. It encodes CASSLISRNTEAFF.